The clone carrying this TCR beta chain is a singleton in its sample. What it binds is unknown. This sample stems from a study of cytomegalovirus exposure and HLA in healthy donors. Study results and caveats: Follow-up analysis seemed to connect common viral pathogens with several of the most significant clusters identified. Overall, 164 TCR beta chains were annotated as cytomegalovirus-associated. According to a later analysis, donors in an Asian-associated ancestry cluster reportedly had fewer N-insertions than the approximately 670-donor mean. A few chains tied to CMV proved CMV antigen-specific in vitro.

CDR3 length: 17 amino acids. The V and J ends lost 6 bases and 0 bases respectively, with 18 bases between them. Germline CDR1 and CDR2: MDHEN and SYDVKM. Primers included in the PCR were 60 Vbeta and 13 Jbeta primers. Libraries were prepared by immunoSEQ multiplex PCR; TCRdb keeps only in-frame clonotypes and omits some of them. The table includes 50,000 to 70,000 clones, about 80% detected once. The source is a middle-aged woman in good health and CMV-seronegative. Sequencing input: PBMCs. The chain combines TRBV28 with TRBJ1-5; D unclear. The CDR3 protein is CASSGLASGYSNQPQHF. CDR3 DNA: TGTGCCAGCAGCGGATTGGCCTCAGGCTATAGCAATCAGCCCCAGCATTTT. The whole variable domain, filled in from reference TRBV28 and TRBJ1-5, reads DVKVTQSSRYLVKRTGEKVFLECVQDMDHENMFWYRQDPGLGLRLIYFSYDVKMKEKGDIPEGYSVSREKKERFSLILESASTNQTSMYLCASSGLASGYSNQPQHFGDGTRLSIL.